This T cell receptor (beta chain) was identified during a study of cytomegalovirus exposure and HLA in healthy donors. A multiplex PCR was run with 60 Vbeta primers and 13 Jbeta primers. Clones were read by immunoSEQ multiplex PCR, and TCRdb kept only the in-frame ones, dropping some. The repertoire holds 120,000 or so clones, with roughly 10% as singletons. CDR1 SGDLS and CDR2 YYNGEE come from the germline V gene. Trimming cost V 4 bases and J 1 base; bases outside gene matches: 10. The CDR3 is made up of 17 amino acids. Sequencing input: PBMCs. The source is a woman under 30 in good health and CMV-seropositive. The chain combines TRBV9 with TRBJ2-2; 7 bases match TRBD2. DNA of the CDR3: TGTGCCAGCAGCTCTCCCCGGACTAGGGGGAACACCGGGGAGCTGTTTTTT. Translating gives CASSSPRTRGNTGELFF. Filled out from reference TRBV9 and TRBJ2-2, the complete variable domain reads DSGVTQTPKHLITATGQRVTLRCSPRSGDLSVYWYQQSLDQGLQFLIQYYNGEERAKGNILERFSAQQFPDLHSELNLSSLELGDSALYFCASSSPRTRGNTGELFFGEGSRLTVL.